This TCR beta chain was found in a study of regulatory T cells in long-lasting Graves disease. This clonotype has ten or more counts. The time point: newly diagnosed GD, antithyroid drugs for less than 3 months. Following extraction of RNA from PBMCs, that RNA was used to make the TCR library. V shed 1 base, J shed 2 bases, and the junction held 7 bases outside the gene matches. Per the germline V gene, CDR1 is SGHRS and CDR2 is YFSETQ. The CDR3 is 19 amino acids. Both iRepertoire HTBI primers and Arm-PCR of CDR3 regions were used to build the TCR beta libraries. TCRdb re-called the multiplex PCR reads with MiXCR, one entry per CDR3 protein. The repertoire consists of fewer than 650,000 distinct CDR3 sequences, with roughly 15% occurring once and the leading ten covering approximately 12%. These records were also assigned to another study, of T cells in Graves' hyperthyroidism and ophthalmopathy. This second study notes: The study defined stable Graves' hyperthyroidism as no ophthalmopathy progression within 18 months. Using the HTBI primer set, a first-round RT-PCR was run on the TCR CDR3.

The sequences come from peripheral blood mononuclear cells (PBMCs), collected at new diagnosis, from a patient treated with antithyroid drugs. This chain joins TRBV5-1 and TRBJ2-3; TRBD2 matches at 16 bases. This TCR came from a man in his late teens or twenties with Graves disease. This CDR3 reads CASSLIGTSGRDFTDTQYF. The CDR3 DNA is TGCGCCAGCAGCTTGATCGGGACTAGCGGGAGGGATTTCACAGATACGCAGTATTTT.